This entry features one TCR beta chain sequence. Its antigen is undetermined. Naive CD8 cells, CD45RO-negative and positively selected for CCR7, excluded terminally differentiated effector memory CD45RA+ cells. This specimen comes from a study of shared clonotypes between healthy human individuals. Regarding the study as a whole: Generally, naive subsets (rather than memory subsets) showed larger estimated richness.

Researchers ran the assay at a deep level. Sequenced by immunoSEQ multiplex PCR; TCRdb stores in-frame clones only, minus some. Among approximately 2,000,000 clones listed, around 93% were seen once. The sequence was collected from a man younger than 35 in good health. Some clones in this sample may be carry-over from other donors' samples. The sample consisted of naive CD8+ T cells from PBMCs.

DNA of the CDR3: TGCAGTGCATCATGGGGAGCTGAAGCTTTCTTT. It specifies CSASWGAEAFF. This chain joins TRBV20-1 and TRBJ1-1, with D hard to call. The V end was cut by 6 bases, the J end by 6 bases, with 11 bases between. CDR1 is DFQATT and CDR2 is SNEGSKA in the germline V gene (reference sequence). This CDR3 is built from 11 residues.